This TCR beta chain emerged from a study of blood T cell repertoires in COVID-19. Study as a whole: From the United States, Italy and Spain came samples of acute and convalescent COVID-19. T cells, B-cell-depleted T cells, or PBMCs supplied cDNA or gDNA.

In the source study's methods: Counts of nucleated cells, estimated from reference gene primer amplification, were obtained. Here immunoSEQ multiplex PCR was the method, and the copy in TCRdb shows in-frame clones only, minus some. For V, J and clone size, that table is used; D and trimming come from the DNA. The data show about 55,000 clones, about 90% seen once. Trimming at V came to 7 bases and at J to 4 bases, leaving 9 bases not matched to a gene. CDR3 length: 15 amino acids. The V gene's germline CDR1 is MNHEY and CDR2 SVGAGI. The chain is built from TRBV6-5 and TRBJ2-1, with 8 bases identical to TRBD1. Sequences were obtained from peripheral blood. The clonotype originates from a man between 60 and 75 years old with active COVID-19. CDR3 bases: TGTGCCAGCAAGTTTGCGGACAGGGCTTACAATGAGCAGTTCTTC. Translating gives CASKFADRAYNEQFF.